The 16 T cell receptor beta chains given below trace back to one sample, sequenced in a study of T-cell memory formation after mild COVID-19. One entry per CDR3 protein results from TCRdb running MiXCR on the 5' RACE reads. The table lists 400,000 to 500,000 distinct CDR3 sequences, about 20% of them singletons. The sequenced sample consisted of PBMCs or a T cell subset sorted from them (not recorded which). The receptors originated from an adult woman who had mild COVID-19 (a few samples of this study predate the infection). Cell type and time point are not known.

The genes are TRBV20-1 and TRBJ1-6, with a tentative D call TRBD1 (5 bases). Germline CDR1 and CDR2: DFQATT and SNEGSKA (reference sequence). This CDR3 comprises 13 residues. The V end lost 6 bases, the J end lost 5 bases, and 11 bases lay between the germline ends. The CDR3 reads CSARGTNNSPLHF. The CDR3, as DNA: TGCAGTGCCCGGGGCACCAATAATTCACCCCTCCACTTT.

This chain joins TRBV5-1 and TRBJ1-2, with 7 positions matching TRBD1. Germline-derived CDR1 and CDR2 are SGHRS and YFSETQ. Trimming removed 4 bases from V and 3 bases from J; junction bases left unmatched: 6. This CDR3 contains 14 residues. CDR3 sequence: CASSRDRVDYGYTF. The DNA for the CDR3 is TGCGCCAGCAGCAGAGACAGGGTAGACTATGGCTACACCTTC.

This clonotype was recorded at least ten times. The chain employs TRBV6-6 and TRBJ1-1; no reliable D call. V was cut by 5 bases and J by 1 base, with 8 bases left in between. This CDR3 has 13 amino acids. Germline V gene lookup returns CDR1 MNHNY and CDR2 SVGAGI (reference sequence). The CDR3 spells CASSPLSNTEAFF. For the CDR3, the DNA is TGTGCCAGCAGTCCCCTGTCGAACACTGAAGCTTTCTTT.

Concerning this clonotype itself: One end of the junction does not line up with germline, which may come from a read error. This sequence joins TRBV4-2 and TRBJ2-3; 9 bases agree with TRBD2. Germline assignment: CDR1 LGHNA and CDR2 YNFKEQ. The CDR3 runs 16 residues. The CDR3 region is CASSEDIAGVLDTQYF. The CDR3 DNA sequence: TGTGCCAGCAGCGAAGATATAGCGGGAGTTTTGGATACGCAGTATTTT.

The chain carries TRBV11-2 and TRBJ2-3; possible D gene TRBD2, 6 bases. The V gene lost 2 bases and the J gene lost 1 base, with 16 bases spanning the gap. The CDR3 is made up of 17 amino acids. CDR1 SGHAT and CDR2 FQNNGV come from the germline V gene. In nucleotides, the CDR3 is TGTGCCAGCAGCTTAAGGCTTTCGGCGGGACGCACAGATACGCAGTATTTT. Amino acid sequence: CASSLRLSAGRTDTQYF.

This clonotype has only a few counts. The chain carries TRBV7-2 and TRBJ2-1, with 13 positions matching TRBD2. Germline V gives CDR1 SGHTA, CDR2 FQGNSA. Germline trimming cut 5 bases from V and 6 bases from J; bases unmatched to any gene: 10. This CDR3 region has 17 residues. The CDR3 sequence is CASSRPQGLAGINEQFF. The CDR3 DNA sequence: TGTGCCAGCAGCCGACCCCAGGGACTAGCGGGGATCAATGAGCAGTTCTTC.

The sample holds a few counts of this clonotype. This chain joins TRBV15 and TRBJ2-3; TRBD2 matches 9 bases. J lost 7 bases, V lost 0 bases, and 14 bases had no gene match. The CDR3 loop spans 18 amino acids. Germline V CDR1 and CDR2: LNHNV, YYDKDF (reference sequence). The CDR3 here is CATSRDPLPSGTSNTQYF. CDR3 sequence (DNA): TGTGCCACCAGCAGAGATCCCCTGCCTAGCGGGACGTCAAATACGCAGTATTTT.

CDR3 loop: CASSRGLDNEQFF. The CDR3 nucleotides read TGCGCCAGCAGTAGGGGACTGGACAATGAGCAGTTCTTC. The genes are TRBV5-1 and TRBJ2-1; D possibly corresponds to TRBD2 (6 bases). Trimming took off 5 bases at V and 5 bases at J, with 11 bases between the two ends. The CDR3 sequence is 13 residues long. Germline assignment: CDR1 SGHRS and CDR2 YFSETQ.

This clonotype has a handful of counts. The chain joins TRBV5-1 to TRBJ1-2; 7 bases map to TRBD1. With V trimmed by 4 bases and J by 4 bases, 4 bases remained unmatched. This CDR3 has 13 residues. The germline gives CDR1 SGHRS, CDR2 YFSETQ. The CDR3 reads CASSEGQIYGYTF. Written as DNA, the CDR3 is TGCGCCAGCAGCGAGGGACAGATCTATGGCTACACCTTC.

As DNA, the CDR3 is TGCGCCAGCAGCCAGCCCGGACCCGATGGCTACACCTTC. It specifies CASSQPGPDGYTF. The rearrangement joins TRBV5-1 to TRBJ1-2; D unclear. This CDR3 is built from 13 residues. The V gene lost 4 bases and the J gene lost 6 bases, with 13 bases spanning the gap. CDR1 is SGHRS, CDR2 YFSETQ, per germline. Full variable domain (missing parts from reference TRBV5-1 and TRBJ1-2): KAGVTQTPRYLIKTRGQQVTLSCSPISGHRSVSWYQQTPGQGLQFLFEYFSETQRNKGNFPGRFSGRQFSNSRSEMNVSTLELGDSALYLCASSQPGPDGYTFGSGTRLTVV.

The rearrangement joins TRBV29-1 to TRBJ1-2; D remains ambiguous. The CDR3 is 11 residues long. V was trimmed by 1 base and J by 4 bases, leaving 4 bases between them. Per germline, CDR1 SQVTM and CDR2 ANQGSEA. CDR3 protein: CSVEGTYGYTF. DNA for the CDR3: TGCAGCGTTGAAGGCACCTATGGCTACACCTTC.

This clonotype came up a few times. The chain couples TRBV5-1 to TRBJ2-1; TRBD1 matches 10 bases. This CDR3 has 15 residues. V dropped 0 bases and J dropped 6; count of bases not matched to a gene: 3. From germline, CDR1 is SGHRS and CDR2 YFSETQ. The CDR3 DNA is TGCGCCAGCAGCTTGGAAGGGACAGGGGTCAATGAGCAGTTCTTC. This encodes CASSLEGTGVNEQFF.

V and J are TRBV7-3 and TRBJ2-3; D is uncertain. Germline loops: CDR1 SGHTA, CDR2 FQGTGA. CDR3 length: 13 residues. In DNA form, the CDR3 reads TGTGCGCCAGGCGTCTCTAGCACAGATACGCAGTATTTT. Its translation: CAPGVSSTDTQYF.

This clonotype has only a few counts. This rearrangement joins TRBV7-3 to TRBJ2-5; TRBD2 aligns across 10 bases. V lost 5 bases and J lost 4; bases outside the gene matches: 7. The germline gives CDR1 SGHTA, CDR2 FQGTGA. The CDR3 extends over 15 amino acids. Here the CDR3 DNA reads TGTGCCAGCAGCCCTAGCGGGAGAGGAGTAGAGACCCAGTACTTC. It is translated as CASSPSGRGVETQYF.

The chain couples TRBV5-1 to TRBJ2-7, with a possible D match to TRBD1 (6 bases). CDR3 length: 16 residues. The germline V gene has CDR1 SGHRS and CDR2 YFSETQ. The germline V and J ends were trimmed by 0 bases and 0 bases, with 13 bases remaining between them. The CDR3 DNA reads as TGCGCCAGCAGCTTGGGGGTTAACAGGGTCTCCTACGAGCAGTACTTC. Its translation: CASSLGVNRVSYEQYF.

CDR3 nucleotide sequence: TGTGCCAGCAGTAGTACAGGGAATCAGCCCCAGCATTTT. It codes for CASSSTGNQPQHF. The chain is built from TRBV7-8 and TRBJ1-5, with D maybe TRBD1 (6 bases). Looked up from germline, CDR1 is SGHVS and CDR2 is FQNEAQ. Trimming pared 6 bases from V and 4 bases from J, leaving 10 bases between. The CDR3 is 13 amino acids.